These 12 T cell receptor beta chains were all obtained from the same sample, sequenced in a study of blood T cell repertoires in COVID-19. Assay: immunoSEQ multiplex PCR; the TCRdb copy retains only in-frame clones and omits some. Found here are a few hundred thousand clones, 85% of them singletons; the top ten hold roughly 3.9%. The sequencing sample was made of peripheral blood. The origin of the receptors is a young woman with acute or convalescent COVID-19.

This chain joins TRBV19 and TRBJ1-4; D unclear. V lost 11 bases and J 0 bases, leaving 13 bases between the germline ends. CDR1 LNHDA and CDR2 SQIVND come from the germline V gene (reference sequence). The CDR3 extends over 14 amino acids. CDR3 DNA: TGTGCCTCGGGCGCGGGATCAACTAATGAAAAACTGTTTTTT. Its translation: CASGAGSTNEKLFF.

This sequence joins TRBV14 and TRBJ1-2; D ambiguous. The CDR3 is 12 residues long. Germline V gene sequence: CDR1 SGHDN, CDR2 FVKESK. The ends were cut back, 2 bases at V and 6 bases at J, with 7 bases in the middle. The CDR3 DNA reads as TGTGCCAGCAGCCAAATACTAGATGGCTACACCTTC. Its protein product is CASSQILDGYTF.

The chain's CDR3 is CASREKQALSNQPQHF. In nucleotides, the CDR3 is TGTGCCAGCAGAGAAAAACAGGCTCTGAGCAATCAGCCCCAGCATTTT. The gene calls are TRBV2 and TRBJ1-5; tentative D call: TRBD1 (5 bases). Trimming left V 6 bases short and J 1 base short, with 16 bases between. Germline CDR1 is SNHLY and CDR2 is FYNNEI. The CDR3 runs 16 residues.

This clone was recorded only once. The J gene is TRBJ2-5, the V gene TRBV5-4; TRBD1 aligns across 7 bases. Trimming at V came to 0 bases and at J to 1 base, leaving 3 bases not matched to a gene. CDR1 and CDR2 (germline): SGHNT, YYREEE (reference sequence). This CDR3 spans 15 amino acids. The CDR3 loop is CASSLVSGGQETQYF. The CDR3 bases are TGTGCCAGCAGCTTGGTTTCAGGGGGCCAAGAGACCCAGTACTTC.

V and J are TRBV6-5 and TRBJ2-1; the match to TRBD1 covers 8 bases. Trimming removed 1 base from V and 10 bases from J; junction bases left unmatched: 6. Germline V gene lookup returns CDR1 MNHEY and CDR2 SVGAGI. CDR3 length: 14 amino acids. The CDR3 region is CASSYFQGAVEQFF. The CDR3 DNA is TGTGCCAGCAGTTACTTCCAGGGGGCGGTCGAGCAGTTCTTC.

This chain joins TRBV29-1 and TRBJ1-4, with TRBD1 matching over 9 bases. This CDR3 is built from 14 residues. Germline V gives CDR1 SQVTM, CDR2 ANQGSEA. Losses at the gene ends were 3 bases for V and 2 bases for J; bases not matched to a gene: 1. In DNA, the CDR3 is TGCAGCGTTGATACAGGGGGCACTAATGAAAAACTGTTTTTT. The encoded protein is CSVDTGGTNEKLFF.

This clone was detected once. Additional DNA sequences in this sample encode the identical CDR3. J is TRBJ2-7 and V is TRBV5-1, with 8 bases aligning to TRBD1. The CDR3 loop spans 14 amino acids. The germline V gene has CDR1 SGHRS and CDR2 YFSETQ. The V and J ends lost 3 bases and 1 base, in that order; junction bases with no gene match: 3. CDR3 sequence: CASSSQGASYEQYF. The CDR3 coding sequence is TGCGCCAGCAGCTCGCAGGGGGCATCCTACGAGCAGTACTTC.

The chain's CDR3 is CASSQDRGETQYF. The CDR3, as DNA: TGTGCCAGCAGCCAGGACAGGGGAGAGACCCAGTACTTC. The V call is TRBV13, the J call TRBJ2-5; 9 bases map to TRBD1. CDR1 and CDR2 (germline): PRHDT, FYEKMQ (reference sequence). V lost 5 bases to trimming and J lost 4 bases; unmatched junction nucleotides: 2. CDR3 length: 13 residues. Filled out from reference TRBV13 and TRBJ2-5, the complete variable domain reads AAGVIQSPRHLIKEKRETATLKCYPIPRHDTVYWYQQGPGQDPQFLISFYEKMQSDKGSIPDRFSAQQFSDYHSELNMSSLELGDSALYFCASSQDRGETQYFGPGTRLLVL.

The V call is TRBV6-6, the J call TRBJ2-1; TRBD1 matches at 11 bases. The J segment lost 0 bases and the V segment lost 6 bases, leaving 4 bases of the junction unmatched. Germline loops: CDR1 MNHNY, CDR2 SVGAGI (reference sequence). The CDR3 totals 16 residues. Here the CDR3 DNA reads TGTGCCAGCAGGGACAGGGGGCGCGTCTCCTACAATGAGCAGTTCTTC. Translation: CASRDRGRVSYNEQFF.

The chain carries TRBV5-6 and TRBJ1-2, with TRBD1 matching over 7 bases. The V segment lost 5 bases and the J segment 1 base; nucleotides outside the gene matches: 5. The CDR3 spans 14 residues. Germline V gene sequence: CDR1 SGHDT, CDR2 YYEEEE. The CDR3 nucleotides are TGTGCCAGCAGGCGGGACAGCTTTAACTATGGCTACACCTTC. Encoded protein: CASRRDSFNYGYTF.

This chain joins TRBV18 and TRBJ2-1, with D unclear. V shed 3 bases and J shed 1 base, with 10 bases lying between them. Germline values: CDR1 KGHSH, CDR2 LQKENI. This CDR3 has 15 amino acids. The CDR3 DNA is TGTGCCAGCTCACCCCAGTCCACGTCCTACAATGAGCAGTTCTTC. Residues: CASSPQSTSYNEQFF.

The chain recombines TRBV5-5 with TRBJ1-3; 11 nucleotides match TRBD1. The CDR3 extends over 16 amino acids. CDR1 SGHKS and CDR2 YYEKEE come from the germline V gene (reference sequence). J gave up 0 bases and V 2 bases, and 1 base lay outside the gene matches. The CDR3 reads CASSFGQGASGNTIYF. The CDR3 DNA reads TGTGCCAGCAGCTTTGGACAGGGGGCCTCTGGAAACACCATATATTTT.